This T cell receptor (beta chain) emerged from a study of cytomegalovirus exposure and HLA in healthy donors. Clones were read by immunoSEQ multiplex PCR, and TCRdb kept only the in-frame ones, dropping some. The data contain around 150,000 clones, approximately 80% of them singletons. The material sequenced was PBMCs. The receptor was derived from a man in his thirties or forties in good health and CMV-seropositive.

CDR3 loop: CASTRFLGGEQYF. For the CDR3, the DNA is TGTGCCAGCACCCGTTTTTTAGGAGGCGAGCAGTACTTC. This chain uses TRBV27 with TRBJ2-7, with D perhaps TRBD2 (5 bases). Germline V gene data show CDR1 as MNHEY and CDR2 as SMNVEV (reference sequence). V lost 7 bases to trimming and J lost 6 bases, with 16 bases between them. The CDR3 covers 13 residues.